This T cell receptor beta chain appears in the sequencing data of a study of blood T cell repertoires in COVID-19. Whole-study context: Acute and convalescent COVID-19 specimens originated in the United States, Italy and Spain.

Only in-frame clones appear in the TCRdb table, and some are missing; sequencing was by immunoSEQ multiplex PCR. The table shows 200,000 to 250,000 clones, with around nine tenths occurring only once. Germline V gene data show CDR1 as MNHEY and CDR2 as SMNVEV (reference sequence). The CDR3 has 12 residues. The ends were cut back, 7 bases at V and 4 bases at J, with 7 bases in the middle. This chain connects TRBV27 to TRBJ1-4; no definite D call. The source is a young man who had recovered from COVID-19. The sample was PBMCs or T cells enriched from blood (not recorded which). CDR3 region: CASKGVNEKLFF. CDR3 nucleotide sequence: TGTGCCAGCAAGGGAGTTAATGAAAAACTGTTTTTT.